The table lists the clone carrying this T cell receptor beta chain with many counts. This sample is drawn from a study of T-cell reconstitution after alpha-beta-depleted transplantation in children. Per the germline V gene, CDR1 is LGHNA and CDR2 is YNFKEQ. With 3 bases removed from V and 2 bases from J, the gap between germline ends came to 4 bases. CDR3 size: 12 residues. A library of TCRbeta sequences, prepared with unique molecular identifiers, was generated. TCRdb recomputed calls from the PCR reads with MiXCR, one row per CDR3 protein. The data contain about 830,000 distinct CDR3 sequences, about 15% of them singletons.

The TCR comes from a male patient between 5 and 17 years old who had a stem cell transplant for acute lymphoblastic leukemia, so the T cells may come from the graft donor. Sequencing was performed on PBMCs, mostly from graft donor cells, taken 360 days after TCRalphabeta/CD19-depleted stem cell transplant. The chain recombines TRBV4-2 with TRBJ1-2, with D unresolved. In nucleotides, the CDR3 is TGTGCCAGCAGCCAGGGGAACTATGGCTACACCTTC. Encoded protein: CASSQGNYGYTF.